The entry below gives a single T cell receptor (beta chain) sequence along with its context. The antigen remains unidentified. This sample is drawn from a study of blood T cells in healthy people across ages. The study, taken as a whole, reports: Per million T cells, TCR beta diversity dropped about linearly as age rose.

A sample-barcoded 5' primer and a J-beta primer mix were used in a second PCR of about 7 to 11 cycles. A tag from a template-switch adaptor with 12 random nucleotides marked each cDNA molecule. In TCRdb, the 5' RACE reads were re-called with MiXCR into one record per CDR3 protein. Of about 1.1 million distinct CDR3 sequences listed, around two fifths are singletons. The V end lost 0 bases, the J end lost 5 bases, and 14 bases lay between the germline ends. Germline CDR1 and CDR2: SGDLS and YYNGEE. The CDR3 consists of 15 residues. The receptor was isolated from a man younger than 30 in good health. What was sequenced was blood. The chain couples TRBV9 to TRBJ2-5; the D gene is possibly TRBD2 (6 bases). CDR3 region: CASSVVEAGLETQYF. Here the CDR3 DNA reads TGTGCCAGCAGCGTAGTCGAGGCGGGGTTGGAGACCCAGTACTTC.